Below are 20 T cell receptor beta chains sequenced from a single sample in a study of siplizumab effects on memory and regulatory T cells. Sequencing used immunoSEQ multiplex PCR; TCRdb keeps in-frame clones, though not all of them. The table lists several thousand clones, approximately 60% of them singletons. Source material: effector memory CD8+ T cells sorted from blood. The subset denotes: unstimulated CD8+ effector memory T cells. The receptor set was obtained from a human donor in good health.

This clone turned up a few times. CDR3: CASIRLWGHEQFF. The CDR3 DNA sequence: TGTGCCAGCATTCGCCTGTGGGGGCATGAGCAGTTCTTC. The chain carries TRBV28 and TRBJ2-1; D might be TRBD1 (6 bases). V lost 7 bases to trimming and J lost 8 bases, with 15 bases between them. The CDR3 covers 13 residues. Germline CDR1 reads MDHEN; CDR2 reads SYDVKM.

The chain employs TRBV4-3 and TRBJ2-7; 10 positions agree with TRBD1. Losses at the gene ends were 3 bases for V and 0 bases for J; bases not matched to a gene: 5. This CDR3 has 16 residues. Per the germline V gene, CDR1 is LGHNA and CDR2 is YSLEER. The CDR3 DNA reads TGCGCCAGCAGCCAGGACAGGGGGGCGCGCTCCTACGAGCAGTACTTC. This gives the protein CASSQDRGARSYEQYF.

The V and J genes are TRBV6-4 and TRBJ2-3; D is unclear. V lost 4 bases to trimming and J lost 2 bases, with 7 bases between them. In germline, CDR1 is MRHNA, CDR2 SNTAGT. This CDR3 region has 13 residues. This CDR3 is CASSAQVTDTQYF. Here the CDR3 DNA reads TGTGCCAGCAGTGCTCAGGTCACAGATACGCAGTATTTT.

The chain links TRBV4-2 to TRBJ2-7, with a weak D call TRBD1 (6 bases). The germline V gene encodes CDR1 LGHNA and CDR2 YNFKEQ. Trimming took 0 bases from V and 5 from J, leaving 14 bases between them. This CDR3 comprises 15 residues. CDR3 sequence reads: CASSQDSSGADEQYF. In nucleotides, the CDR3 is TGTGCCAGCAGCCAAGATTCATCAGGGGCGGACGAGCAGTACTTC.

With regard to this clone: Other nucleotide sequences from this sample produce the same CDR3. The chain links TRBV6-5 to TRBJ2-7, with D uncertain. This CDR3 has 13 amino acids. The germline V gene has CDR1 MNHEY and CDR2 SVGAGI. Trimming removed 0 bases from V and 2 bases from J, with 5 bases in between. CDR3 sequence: CASSYSGAYEQYF. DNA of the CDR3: TGTGCCAGCAGTTACTCTGGAGCCTACGAGCAGTACTTC.

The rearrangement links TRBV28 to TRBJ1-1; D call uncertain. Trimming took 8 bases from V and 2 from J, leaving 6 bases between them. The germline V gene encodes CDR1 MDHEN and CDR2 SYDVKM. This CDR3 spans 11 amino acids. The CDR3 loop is CASGKNTEAFF. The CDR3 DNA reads TGTGCCAGCGGTAAAAACACTGAAGCTTTCTTT.

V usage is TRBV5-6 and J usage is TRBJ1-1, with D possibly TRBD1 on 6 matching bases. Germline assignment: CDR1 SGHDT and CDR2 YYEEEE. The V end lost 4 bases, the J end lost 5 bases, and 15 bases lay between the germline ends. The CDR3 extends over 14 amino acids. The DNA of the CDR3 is TGTGCCAGCAGCGTCCGTGGGGGGCGGACTGAAGCTTTCTTT. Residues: CASSVRGGRTEAFF.

The CDR3 DNA reads as TGCGCCAGCAGCCCAACCCTACCTCCTGAAGCTTTCTTT. As protein: CASSPTLPPEAFF. The chain employs TRBV5-1 and TRBJ1-1; no firm D call. Trimming removed 4 bases at V and 6 bases at J, with 13 bases between. The germline gives CDR1 SGHRS, CDR2 YFSETQ. This CDR3 is built from 13 residues.

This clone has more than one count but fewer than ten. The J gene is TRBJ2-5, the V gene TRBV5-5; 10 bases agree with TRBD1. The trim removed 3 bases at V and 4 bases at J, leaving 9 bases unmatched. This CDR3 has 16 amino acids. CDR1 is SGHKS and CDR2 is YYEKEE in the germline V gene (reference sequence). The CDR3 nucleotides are TGTGCCAGCAGCTGGGGAGGACAGGGGGAGGGAGAGACCCAGTACTTC. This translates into CASSWGGQGEGETQYF.

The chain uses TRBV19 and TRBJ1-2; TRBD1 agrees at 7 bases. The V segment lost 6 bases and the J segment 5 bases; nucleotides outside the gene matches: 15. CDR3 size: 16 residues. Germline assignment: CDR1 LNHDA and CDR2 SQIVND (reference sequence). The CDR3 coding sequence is TGTGCCAGTAGACAGCGAGGGACAGCTTTGCCATATGGCTACACCTTC. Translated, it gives CASRQRGTALPYGYTF.

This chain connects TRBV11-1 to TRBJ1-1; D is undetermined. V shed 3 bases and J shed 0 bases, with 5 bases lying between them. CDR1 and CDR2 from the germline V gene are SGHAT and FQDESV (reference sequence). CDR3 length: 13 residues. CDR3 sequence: CASSFSVNTEAFF. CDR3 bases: TGTGCCAGCAGCTTTTCGGTGAACACTGAAGCTTTCTTT.

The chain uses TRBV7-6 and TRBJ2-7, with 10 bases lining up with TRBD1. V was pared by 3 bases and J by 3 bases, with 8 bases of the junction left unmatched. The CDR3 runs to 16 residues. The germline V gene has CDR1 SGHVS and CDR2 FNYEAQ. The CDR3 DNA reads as TGTGCCAGCAGCTTTCCACGGGACAGGGGTGGCTACGAGCAGTACTTC. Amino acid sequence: CASSFPRDRGGYEQYF. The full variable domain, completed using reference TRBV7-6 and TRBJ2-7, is GAGVSQSPRYKVTKRGQDVALRCDPISGHVSLYWYRQALGQGPEFLTYFNYEAQQDKSGLPNDRFSAERPEGSISTLTIQRTEQRDSAMYRCASSFPRDRGGYEQYFGPGTRLTVT.

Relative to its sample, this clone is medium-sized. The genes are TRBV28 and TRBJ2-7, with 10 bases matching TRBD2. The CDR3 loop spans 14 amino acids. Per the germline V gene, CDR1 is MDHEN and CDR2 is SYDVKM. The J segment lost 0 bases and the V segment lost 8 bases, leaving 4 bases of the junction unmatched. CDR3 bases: TGTGCCAGCCAAGCGGGGGGGAGCTCCTACGAGCAGTACTTC. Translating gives CASQAGGSSYEQYF.

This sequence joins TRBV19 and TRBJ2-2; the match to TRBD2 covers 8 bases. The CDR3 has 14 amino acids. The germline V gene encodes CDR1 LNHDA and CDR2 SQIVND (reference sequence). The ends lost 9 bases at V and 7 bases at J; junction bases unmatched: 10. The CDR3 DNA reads TGTGCCAGCAACATCGGGGGGGCCGGCGGGGAGCTGTTTTTT. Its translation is CASNIGGAGGELFF.

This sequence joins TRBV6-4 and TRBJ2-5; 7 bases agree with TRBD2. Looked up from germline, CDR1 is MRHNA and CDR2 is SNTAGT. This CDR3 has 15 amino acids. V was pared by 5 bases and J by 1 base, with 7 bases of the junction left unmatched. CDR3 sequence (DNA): TGTGCCAGCAGTCGGGGCGCGGGGGTCCAAGAGACCCAGTACTTC. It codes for CASSRGAGVQETQYF.

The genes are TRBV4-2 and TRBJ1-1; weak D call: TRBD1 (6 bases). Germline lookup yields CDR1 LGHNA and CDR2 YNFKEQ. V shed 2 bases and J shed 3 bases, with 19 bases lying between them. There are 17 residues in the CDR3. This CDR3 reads CASSQWDHREGDTEAFF. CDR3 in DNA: TGTGCCAGCAGCCAATGGGATCACAGGGAGGGGGACACTGAAGCTTTCTTT.

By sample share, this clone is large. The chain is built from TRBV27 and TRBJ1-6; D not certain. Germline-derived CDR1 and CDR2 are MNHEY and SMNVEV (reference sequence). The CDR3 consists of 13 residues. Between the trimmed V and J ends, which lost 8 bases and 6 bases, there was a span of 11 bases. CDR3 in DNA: TGTGCCAGCCTGGACGACGGTAATTCACCCCTCCACTTT. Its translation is CASLDDGNSPLHF.

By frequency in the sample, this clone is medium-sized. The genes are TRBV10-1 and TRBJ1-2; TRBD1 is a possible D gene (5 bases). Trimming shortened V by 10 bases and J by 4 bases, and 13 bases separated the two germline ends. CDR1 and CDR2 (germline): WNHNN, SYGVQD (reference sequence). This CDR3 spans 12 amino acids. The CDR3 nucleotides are TGCGCCACCCCCCCGGGACGCTATGGCTACACCTTC. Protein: CATPPGRYGYTF.

The CDR3 loop is CASMEGNEQYF. Here the CDR3 DNA reads TGTGCCAGCATGGAGGGCAACGAGCAGTACTTC. The chain joins TRBV11-3 to TRBJ2-7; maybe TRBD2 (6 bases). In germline, CDR1 is SGHNT, CDR2 YENEEA. V was trimmed by 7 bases and J by 5 bases, leaving 9 bases between them. This CDR3 is 11 amino acids long.

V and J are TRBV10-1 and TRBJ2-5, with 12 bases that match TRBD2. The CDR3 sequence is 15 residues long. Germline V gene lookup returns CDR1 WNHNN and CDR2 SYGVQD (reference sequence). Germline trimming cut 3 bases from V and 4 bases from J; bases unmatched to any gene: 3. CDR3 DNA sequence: TGCGCCAGCAGTGATCTAGCGGGGGGGGCAGAGACCCAGTACTTC. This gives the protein CASSDLAGGAETQYF.